This TCR beta chain originates from a study of blood T cell repertoires in COVID-19 (dated by TCRdb to about 2020). Regarding the research as a whole: The collaborator samples originated in the United States, Italy and Spain and spanned the acute and convalescent phases of COVID-19. The sample metadata nearly always contained a de-identified subject ID, COVID-19 status, age in years and sex. The repertoires were released in a freely available public database meant as a resource for research on the immune response to SARS-CoV-2. Where available, HLA class I and class II types were obtained from metadata supplied by the sample provider rather than from assay-based typing. The samples were drawn from the first 160 participants of the ongoing ImmuneRACE study and from 950 to 1,500 subjects provided by 6 global collaborators. The dataset comprised deeply sampled blood TCRbeta repertoires from subjects exposed to, actively infected with, or recovered from COVID-19. The material from the prospective study consisted of cDNA or gDNA derived from T cells, B-cell-depleted T cells, or PBMCs.

One collaborating source in Seattle enrolled patients while the patients were actively infected and followed the patients over time throughout the course of disease. Each collaborating institution followed its own protocols to collect whole blood in K2EDTA tubes. For TCRbeta analysis, collaborators shipped samples as frozen whole blood, isolated PBMCs, or DNA extracted from either of those sample types. TCRbeta CDR3 regions were amplified from genomic DNA by means of the immunoSEQ Assay, a bias-controlled multiplex PCR. The original methods were these. Nucleated cell counts per sample were estimated from amplification of reference gene primers within the assay. Sequence reads were collapsed and filtered to measure the absolute abundance of every unique TCRbeta CDR3 rearrangement. For each sample, productive Simpson clonality was calculated as the square root of Simpson's diversity index over productive rearrangements. Imported from immuneACCESS, the table was reduced by TCRdb to in-frame sequences with V and J called. These copies leave out some clones; in studies compared against another copy, an unresolved V gene accounts for under half, and the cause of the remainder is not known. The V and J calls and clone size come from that table; D and trimming were worked out from the DNA. The sample profile shows about half a million clones; approximately 89% of them were found once. The biggest ten clones account for around 0.9% of the sample.

Overall results and qualifications from the work: Clinical and demographic metadata were provided uncurated, with the amount varying by source and participant.

This clone was detected once. It has no known antigen specificity. One base away there is no much larger clone; base qualities are not given. The TCR was taken from a man between 18 and 29 years old with COVID-19, enrolled during active disease. What was sequenced was peripheral blood.

The DNA sequence is given as TGTGCCAGCACCCAAAACGGACTGACGCTTGAGACCCAGTACTTC. It is translated as CASTQNGLTLETQYF. Recombination connected TRBV6-5 to TRBJ2-5, and the D gene may be TRBD2, 5 bases matching. Its CDR3 holds 15 amino acids, cysteine through phenylalanine. Only the CDR3 DNA stays, 45 bases, in frame from base 1. V is pared back by 7 bases and J by 5 bases, with 20 bases lying between the germline termini. The germline V gene specifies MNHEY as CDR1 and SVGAGI as CDR2.